This T cell receptor beta chain is from a study of blood T cell repertoires in COVID-19. Study context: Acute-phase and convalescent COVID-19 samples originated in the United States, Italy and Spain. From T cells, B-cell-depleted T cells, or PBMCs came the material, which was cDNA or gDNA.

As handled by the study authors: Estimated nucleated cell counts came from reference gene primer amplification. Method: immunoSEQ multiplex PCR; TCRdb's copy keeps in-frame clones and lacks some. V, J and clone size were drawn from that table, and D and trimming were deduced from the DNA. Altogether some 200,000 clones are present, about 80% being singletons, with the ten largest covering under 3%. The germline CDR1 and CDR2 sequences are GTSNPN and SVGIG (reference sequence). CDR3 size: 15 residues. The ends were cut back, 2 bases at V and 1 base at J, with 11 bases in the middle. The sample was peripheral blood. This chain uses TRBV30 with TRBJ1-4; D is possibly TRBD1 (5 bases). The TCR comes from a human donor with acute or convalescent COVID-19. The donor label of this sample is uncertain. DNA for the CDR3: TGTGCCTGGAGTCGTCGGGGGGGAACTAATGAAAAACTGTTTTTT. Translation gives CAWSRRGGTNEKLFF.